The TCR beta chain under discussion was sequenced for a study of T cells after posttransplantation cyclophosphamide. Overall study results and limits: TRB overlap between skin or GI tissue T cells and blood was limited. Donor CD8+ memory clones often dominated recipient blood repertoires at later times. TRB clonality was highly associated with recipient CMV seropositivity and reactivation.

Methotrexate plus calcineurin inhibitor accompanied controls' myeloablative marrow transplants; sampling was 1 year later. The CDR3 extends over 14 amino acids. Germline assignment: CDR1 GTSNPN and CDR2 SVGIG (reference sequence). V gave up 4 bases and J gave up 3 bases, with 12 bases separating them. Repertoires were generated with immunoSEQ multiplex PCR, while TCRdb's copy carries only in-frame clones and drops some. Of approximately 10,000 clones listed, about 80% are singletons. To note about this clone: The antigen is unknown.

The TCR originated in a male patient aged 25-45 years who received an allogeneic stem cell transplant from an unrelated donor, was CMV-positive, and had acute GVHD only. A share of the T cells may be of graft donor origin. Specimen: PBMCs, collected 350 to 400 days after allogeneic stem cell transplant with calcineurin inhibitor and methotrexate. The genes are TRBV30 and TRBJ2-2, with D possibly TRBD1 on 5 matching bases. The DNA for the CDR3 is TGTGCCTGGAATCCCGACAGTTACACCGGGGAGCTGTTTTTT. It specifies CAWNPDSYTGELFF. The variable domain in full, completed from reference TRBV30 and TRBJ2-2, reads SQTIHQWPATLVQPVGSPLSLECTVEGTSNPNLYWYRQAAGRGLQLLFYSVGIGQISSEVPQNLSASRPQDRQFILSSKKLLLSDSGFYLCAWNPDSYTGELFFGEGSRLTVL.